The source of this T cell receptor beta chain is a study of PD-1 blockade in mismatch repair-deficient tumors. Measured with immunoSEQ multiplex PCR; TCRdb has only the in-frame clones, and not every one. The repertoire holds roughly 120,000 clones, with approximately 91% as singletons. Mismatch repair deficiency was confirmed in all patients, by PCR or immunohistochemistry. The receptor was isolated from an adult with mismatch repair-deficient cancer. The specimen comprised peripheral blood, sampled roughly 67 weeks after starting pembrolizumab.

CDR3 protein: CASSKDGALNQPQHF. CDR3 DNA: TGTGCCAGCAGTAAGGACGGGGCCTTGAATCAGCCCCAGCATTTT. This chain connects TRBV6-5 to TRBJ1-5; possible D gene TRBD1, 5 bases. The CDR3 is 15 residues long. CDR1 is MNHEY, CDR2 SVGAGI, per germline. V was shortened by 5 bases and J by 4 bases, with 15 bases between the two germline ends.